Listed here are 23 T cell receptor beta chains from one sample, sequenced in a study of response to subunit inactivated influenza vaccine. MiXCR was run by TCRdb on the RT-PCR reads, yielding one entry per CDR3 protein. The sample lists approximately 530,000 distinct CDR3 sequences; approximately 13% were seen once. Material: PBMCs from blood, obtained 40 to 50 days after vaccination. These receptors originate from a man between 50 and 59 years old who received an inactivated influenza vaccine.

The CDR3 here is CASRRQGTSSYNEQFF. CDR3 coding DNA: TGTGCCAGCAGGCGGCAGGGCACAAGCTCCTACAATGAGCAGTTCTTC. The chain links TRBV6-1 to TRBJ2-1; the D gene is possibly TRBD1 (5 bases). The CDR3 runs to 16 residues. V dropped 6 bases and J dropped 0 bases, with 15 bases sitting between them. Germline values: CDR1 MNHNS, CDR2 SASEGT.

This clonotype was observed a handful of times. J is TRBJ1-5 and V is TRBV2; weak D call: TRBD1 (5 bases). The V gene lost 8 bases and the J gene lost 6 bases, with 17 bases spanning the gap. Germline V gives CDR1 SNHLY, CDR2 FYNNEI. The CDR3 loop spans 14 amino acids. The CDR3 here is CASEVGAFGQPQHF. Written as DNA, the CDR3 is TGTGCCAGCGAAGTAGGGGCCTTCGGTCAGCCCCAGCATTTT.

The chain links TRBV7-2 to TRBJ2-7; D is perhaps TRBD2 (6 bases). This CDR3 has 15 residues. The V end was cut by 2 bases, the J end by 0 bases, with 11 bases between. CDR1 and CDR2 from the germline V gene are SGHTA and FQGNSA. The CDR3 loop reads CASSLRAEGSYEQYF. Written as DNA, the CDR3 is TGTGCCAGCAGCTTAAGGGCGGAGGGCTCCTACGAGCAGTACTTC. The full variable domain, in which reference TRBV7-2 and TRBJ2-7 provide the parts outside the CDR3, is GAGVSQSPSNKVTEKGKDVELRCDPISGHTALYWYRQSLGQGLEFLIYFQGNSAPDKSGLPSDRFSAERTGGSVSTLTIQRTQQEDSAVYLCASSLRAEGSYEQYFGPGTRLTVT.

The V gene is TRBV24-1, the J gene TRBJ1-6; D is ambiguous. The V gene's germline CDR1 is KGHDR and CDR2 SFDVKD. The V end lost 5 bases, the J end lost 9 bases, and 10 bases lay between the germline ends. The CDR3 consists of 13 residues. CDR3 amino acids: CATSARLGSPLHF. The CDR3 DNA is TGTGCCACCAGTGCTCGTTTAGGTTCACCCCTCCACTTT.

V and J are TRBV6-5 and TRBJ2-1, with TRBD1 matching 9 bases. Germline V lookup: CDR1 MNHEY, CDR2 SVGAGI. The CDR3 totals 17 residues. V lost 2 bases, J lost 0 bases, and 5 bases stayed unmatched. CDR3 in amino acids: CASSYGWDRDSYNEQFF. The CDR3 DNA follows: TGTGCCAGCAGTTACGGATGGGACAGGGACTCCTACAATGAGCAGTTCTTC.

The rearrangement joins TRBV6-5 to TRBJ2-7, with 10 positions matching TRBD1. The germline gives CDR1 MNHEY, CDR2 SVGAGI. V lost 4 bases and J lost 5; bases outside the gene matches: 11. The CDR3 is made up of 16 amino acids. CDR3 bases: TGTGCCAGCAGTTTGGGAACCGGGACAGGGGCCGACGAGCAGTACTTC. It encodes CASSLGTGTGADEQYF.

The chain has TRBV7-9 and TRBJ2-3; D possibly corresponds to TRBD2 (6 bases). CDR1 SEHNR and CDR2 FQNEAQ come from the germline V gene (reference sequence). CDR3 length: 15 amino acids. The V end lost 1 base, the J end lost 0 bases, and 8 bases lay between the germline ends. The CDR3 DNA follows: TGTGCCAGCAGCTTAGGGGAGGTGAGCACAGATACGCAGTATTTT. Protein: CASSLGEVSTDTQYF.

The chain recombines TRBV20-1 with TRBJ1-1; 7 bases match TRBD1. CDR1 and CDR2 (germline): DFQATT, SNEGSKA (reference sequence). The J segment lost 2 bases and the V segment lost 5 bases, leaving 8 bases of the junction unmatched. The CDR3 runs 14 residues. The DNA of the CDR3 is TGCAGTGCTCGTTCACAGGGGCCTAACACTGAAGCTTTCTTT. It yields the protein CSARSQGPNTEAFF.

This clonotype was counted between two and nine times. The chain employs TRBV6-1 and TRBJ2-1; D gene unclear. The V gene's germline CDR1 is MNHNS and CDR2 SASEGT. The CDR3 is 13 residues long. The ends were cut back, 5 bases at V and 7 bases at J, with 12 bases in the middle. The CDR3 reads CASSPNGRNEQFF. The CDR3 nucleotides are TGTGCCAGCAGTCCGAACGGGCGTAATGAGCAGTTCTTC.

This clonotype appeared many times. The V gene is TRBV7-2, the J gene TRBJ2-7; D is possibly TRBD2 (5 bases). The CDR3 loop spans 14 amino acids. Germline V gene data show CDR1 as SGHTA and CDR2 as FQGNSA. V was cut by 1 base and J by 5 bases, with 12 bases left in between. CDR3 sequence reads: CASSLVASGNEQYF. CDR3 DNA sequence: TGTGCCAGCAGCTTAGTTGCCAGCGGAAACGAGCAGTACTTC.

J is TRBJ1-2 and V is TRBV3-1; 10 bases agree with TRBD1. Germline V gene lookup returns CDR1 LGHDT and CDR2 YNNKEL (reference sequence). V shed 4 bases, J shed 4 bases, and the junction held 3 bases outside the gene matches. The CDR3 contains 14 residues. The CDR3: CASSPDRGAYGYTF. For the CDR3, the DNA is TGTGCCAGCAGCCCGGACAGGGGGGCCTATGGCTACACCTTC.

This clonotype was recorded once. The gene calls are TRBV5-1 and TRBJ2-2; possibly TRBD2 for D (5 bases). Trimming took off 4 bases at V and 5 bases at J, with 9 bases between the two ends. The germline V gene has CDR1 SGHRS and CDR2 YFSETQ. This CDR3 is 13 amino acids long. The CDR3, as DNA: TGCGCCAGCAGCCGGGAATCTACCGGGGAGCTGTTTTTT. It yields the protein CASSRESTGELFF.

There are a few counts of this clonotype. CDR3 amino acids: CASSQVVGLAGNTGELFF. The CDR3, as DNA: TGCGCCAGCAGCCAAGTAGTGGGTCTAGCGGGAAACACCGGGGAGCTGTTTTTT. The chain carries TRBV4-3 and TRBJ2-2, with TRBD2 matching over 9 bases. The CDR3 loop spans 18 amino acids. CDR1 LGHNA and CDR2 YSLEER come from the germline V gene. V gave up 1 base and J gave up 2 bases; unmatched junction bases: 8.

At least ten counts were recorded for this clonotype. This chain links TRBV12-3 or TRBV12-4 with TRBJ2-1; TRBD2 matches 9 bases. V was clipped by 7 bases and J by 7 bases; unmatched bases: 23. This CDR3 contains 19 residues. CDR3 residues: CASIADRTWGAGGYNEQFF. The CDR3 nucleotides read TGTGCCAGCATCGCGGACAGGACCTGGGGGGCGGGAGGGTATAATGAGCAGTTCTTC.

The genes are TRBV6-2 or TRBV6-3 and TRBJ2-7; no definite D call. The V gene's germline CDR1 is MNHEY and CDR2 SVGEGT. The CDR3 has 13 residues. V lost 6 bases, J lost 2 bases, and 11 bases lay in between. The CDR3 here is CASSHAGAYEQYF. The DNA of the CDR3 is TGTGCCAGCAGCCACGCAGGAGCCTACGAGCAGTACTTC.

This clonotype has only a few counts. The genes are TRBV3-1 and TRBJ2-1; 7 bases agree with TRBD2. The V and J ends lost 4 bases and 2 bases, in that order; junction bases with no gene match: 5. The CDR3 sequence is 15 residues long. The germline CDR1 and CDR2 sequences are LGHDT and YNNKEL (reference sequence). This chain's CDR3 is CASSPSGSAYNEQFF. The CDR3 DNA sequence: TGTGCCAGCAGCCCTAGCGGCTCAGCCTACAATGAGCAGTTCTTC.

In this sample, this clonotype turned up a few times. The chain uses TRBV12-3 or TRBV12-4 and TRBJ1-1; 11 bases fit TRBD1. The CDR3 runs to 15 residues. V trimming: 6 bases; J trimming: 1 base; junction bases outside the gene matches: 4. The CDR3 DNA reads TGTGCCAGCAGGTGGACAGGGGGCCCGAACACTGAAGCTTTCTTT. Amino acid sequence: CASRWTGGPNTEAFF.

The chain has TRBV12-3 or TRBV12-4 and TRBJ2-7; 10 bases match TRBD1. Trimming at V came to 3 bases and at J to 2 bases, leaving 4 bases not matched to a gene. The CDR3 totals 15 residues. CDR3 coding DNA: TGTGCCAGCAGTTTGGGACAGGGGTCAACCTACGAGCAGTACTTC. It translates to CASSLGQGSTYEQYF.

This clonotype was detected many times. V and J are TRBV20-1 and TRBJ2-3, with 8 bases matching TRBD2. CDR3 length equals 15 residues. V trimming: 3 bases; J trimming: 4 bases; junction bases outside the gene matches: 9. CDR1 DFQATT and CDR2 SNEGSKA come from the germline V gene (reference sequence). CDR3 DNA sequence: TGCAGTGCTAGTGTCTCGGGGGGGCCCCCAGATACGCAGTATTTT. As protein: CSASVSGGPPDTQYF.

V gene TRBV10-3 combines with J gene TRBJ2-7, with D possibly TRBD2 on 5 matching bases. With 0 bases removed from V and 3 bases from J, the gap between germline ends came to 6 bases. This CDR3 spans 13 amino acids. Germline-derived CDR1 and CDR2 are ENHRY and SYGVKD. DNA of the CDR3: TGTGCCATCAGTGAGTCGAGGGACTACGAGCAGTACTTC. Translation gives CAISESRDYEQYF.

This clonotype was observed a handful of times. The chain couples TRBV6-1 to TRBJ1-4; D is undetermined. The CDR3 extends over 14 amino acids. Deletions cut 1 base from V and 8 bases from J, with 11 bases between. CDR1 and CDR2 (germline): MNHNS, SASEGT. The CDR3 nucleotides are TGTGCCAGCAGTGAAGATCCGGCGGGCGAAAAACTGTTTTTT. Translation: CASSEDPAGEKLFF.

Only a few counts were recorded for this clonotype. This rearrangement joins TRBV7-6 to TRBJ2-1; 10 nucleotides match TRBD2. The CDR3 is 17 residues long. In germline, CDR1 is SGHVS, CDR2 FNYEAQ. Trimming removed 0 bases from V and 2 bases from J; junction bases left unmatched: 4. The CDR3 reads CASSLATSGFTYNEQFF. CDR3 sequence (DNA): TGTGCCAGCAGCTTAGCGACTAGCGGGTTTACCTACAATGAGCAGTTCTTC.

A few counts support this clonotype. The chain has TRBV12-3 or TRBV12-4 and TRBJ2-7, with 7 bases that match TRBD2. V lost 5 bases, J lost 0 bases, and 7 bases stayed unmatched. The CDR3 sequence is 15 residues long. Written as DNA, the CDR3 is TGTGCCAGCAGTCCCGCTAGCGGTCTCTCCTACGAGCAGTACTTC. It codes for CASSPASGLSYEQYF.